Following are 27 T cell receptor beta chains from one sample sequenced in a study of blood T cell repertoires in COVID-19. Sequenced by immunoSEQ multiplex PCR; TCRdb stores in-frame clones only, minus some. Of 52,000 or so clones listed, 85% to 90% were seen once; the top ten hold over 25%. The sample comprised peripheral blood. The receptors here all came from a human donor in a cohort sampled during active COVID-19.

The V and J genes are TRBV3-1 (or the pseudogene TRBV3-2) and TRBJ2-2; maybe TRBD1 (6 bases). The CDR3 extends over 14 amino acids. V lost 3 bases and J 5 bases, leaving 10 bases between the germline ends. From germline, CDR1 is LGHDT and CDR2 YNNKEL (reference sequence). The CDR3 here is CASSHHRETGELFF. CDR3 sequence (DNA): TGTGCCAGCAGCCACCACAGGGAGACCGGGGAGCTGTTTTTT.

The V gene is TRBV6-5, the J gene TRBJ2-7, with D uncertain. The V end lost 2 bases, the J end lost 2 bases, and 7 bases lay between the germline ends. Germline CDR1 reads MNHEY; CDR2 reads SVGAGI. The CDR3 runs 13 residues. The CDR3 DNA reads as TGTGCCAGCAGTTACGGGCTAACCTACGAGCAGTACGTC. Amino acids: CASSYGLTYEQYV.

The rearrangement joins TRBV2 to TRBJ2-2, with D perhaps matching TRBD1 (5 bases). The V end was cut by 7 bases, the J end by 2 bases, with 14 bases between. CDR1 is SNHLY and CDR2 is FYNNEI in the germline V gene. The CDR3 contains 15 residues. CDR3 DNA: TGTGCCAGCACCCCGGTCGGACAAAACACCGGGGAGCTGTTTTTT. Translation: CASTPVGQNTGELFF.

The chain employs TRBV27 and TRBJ2-3; D perhaps matches TRBD1 (6 bases). Germline CDR1 is MNHEY and CDR2 is SMNVEV (reference sequence). V lost 6 bases and J 3 bases, leaving 10 bases between the germline ends. The CDR3 contains 13 residues. In DNA, the CDR3 is TGTGCCAGCAGCGCTACAGGGACAGATACGCAGTATTTT. Translating gives CASSATGTDTQYF.

V is TRBV19 and J is TRBJ2-1, with D possibly being TRBD2 (5 bases). Germline V gene sequence: CDR1 LNHDA, CDR2 SQIVND (reference sequence). This CDR3 has 14 amino acids. Trimming pared 6 bases from V and 7 bases from J, leaving 16 bases between. The DNA of the CDR3 is TGTGCCAGTAGACCCGGGGTACAAAAGAATGAGCAGTTCTTC. Translation: CASRPGVQKNEQFF.

This chain joins TRBV7-9 and TRBJ2-3; D is perhaps TRBD2 (7 bases). Trimming took off 7 bases at V and 5 bases at J, with 19 bases between the two ends. Germline lookup yields CDR1 SEHNR and CDR2 FQNEAQ (reference sequence). This CDR3 has 15 amino acids. CDR3 region: CASMERGAGEDTQYF. CDR3 DNA sequence: TGTGCCAGCATGGAACGGGGGGCCGGTGAAGATACGCAGTATTTT.

V usage is TRBV9 and J usage is TRBJ1-5; TRBD1 is a possible D gene (6 bases). The germline V and J ends were trimmed by 1 base and 7 bases, with 15 bases remaining between them. This CDR3 comprises 15 residues. Germline lookup yields CDR1 SGDLS and CDR2 YYNGEE. CDR3 protein: CASSVQAGVGQPQHF. In DNA, the CDR3 is TGTGCCAGCAGCGTACAGGCAGGGGTGGGCCAGCCCCAGCATTTT.

The V gene is TRBV5-6, the J gene TRBJ2-7; D might be TRBD2 (6 bases). The CDR3 consists of 16 residues. V lost 0 bases, J lost 3 bases, and 16 bases lay in between. Germline CDR1 SGHDT, CDR2 YYEEEE. The CDR3 coding sequence is TGTGCCAGCAGCTTGGCCGGAGGGGTCCCCCTCTACGAGCAGTACTTC. Protein sequence: CASSLAGGVPLYEQYF.

The chain uses TRBV4-3 and TRBJ2-2; D may be TRBD2 (6 bases). Germline V gene sequence: CDR1 LGHNA, CDR2 YSLEER. The V end was cut by 4 bases, the J end by 3 bases, with 18 bases between. CDR3 size: 17 residues. CDR3 nucleotides: TGCGCCAGCAGCCCGCGTGTTCTAGCGATGGACACCGGGGAGCTGTTTTTT. It translates to CASSPRVLAMDTGELFF.

The chain links TRBV2 to TRBJ2-1, with 10 bases fitting TRBD2. CDR3 length equals 15 residues. Germline loops: CDR1 SNHLY, CDR2 FYNNEI. V was clipped by 2 bases and J by 8 bases; unmatched bases: 6. The CDR3 sequence is CASSESSGGLDEQFF. For the CDR3, the DNA is TGTGCCAGCAGTGAAAGTAGCGGGGGGCTGGATGAGCAGTTCTTC.

The J gene is TRBJ1-1, the V gene TRBV5-1; 9 nucleotides match TRBD1. Germline V gene data show CDR1 as SGHRS and CDR2 as YFSETQ. V shed 4 bases, J shed 5 bases, and the junction held 9 bases outside the gene matches. This CDR3 comprises 15 residues. The CDR3 nucleotides are TGCGCCAGCAGCCTTCCCGGGACAGGGAGGACTGAAGCTTTCTTT. It encodes CASSLPGTGRTEAFF.

The V call is TRBV11-2, the J call TRBJ1-4; TRBD1 agrees at 7 bases. With 4 bases clipped from V and 0 bases from J, the junction kept 5 bases outside the gene matches. This CDR3 has 16 residues. Germline V CDR1 and CDR2: SGHAT, FQNNGV. CDR3 sequence (DNA): TGTGCCAGCAGCTCAGGGGGGCCCGCAACTAATGAAAAACTGTTTTTT. Amino acids: CASSSGGPATNEKLFF.

This rearrangement joins TRBV19 to TRBJ2-1, with D maybe TRBD2 (6 bases). This CDR3 contains 15 residues. Per germline, CDR1 LNHDA and CDR2 SQIVND (reference sequence). V lost 4 bases, J lost 8 bases, and 18 bases lay in between. The CDR3 loop reads CASSKTSAPSDEQFF. CDR3 DNA sequence: TGTGCCAGTAGTAAGACTAGTGCCCCTTCGGATGAGCAGTTCTTC.

The chain uses TRBV29-1 and TRBJ2-1; maybe TRBD2 (7 bases). V lost 3 bases and J lost 5, with 29 bases in between. Germline V lookup: CDR1 SQVTM, CDR2 ANQGSEA. The CDR3 extends over 19 amino acids. For the CDR3, the DNA is TGCAGCGTTGACAAGGGGGGGCGCTTTTTGGGCGGAACTAACAATGAGCAGTTCTTC. The encoded protein is CSVDKGGRFLGGTNNEQFF.

The chain is built from TRBV6-5 and TRBJ1-1; TRBD1 aligns across 7 bases. J gave up 1 base and V 6 bases, and 5 bases lay outside the gene matches. CDR1 is MNHEY, CDR2 SVGAGI, per germline. The CDR3 is 14 amino acids. For the CDR3, the DNA is TGTGCCAGCAGCGGGACAGACTCGAACACTGAAGCTTTCTTT. Amino acids: CASSGTDSNTEAFF.

This chain links TRBV6-2 or TRBV6-3 with TRBJ2-1; D is perhaps TRBD2 (5 bases). The length of the CDR3 is 13 residues. Trimming took 5 bases from V and 4 from J, leaving 9 bases between them. Germline V gene data show CDR1 as MNHEY and CDR2 as SVGEGT. The CDR3, as DNA: TGTGCCAGCAGTCCAGCGGCATACAATGAGCAGTTCTTC. It translates to CASSPAAYNEQFF.

This clone has a handful of counts. The J gene is TRBJ1-4, the V gene TRBV6-5; the D gene is possibly TRBD1 (6 bases). Germline CDR1 reads MNHEY; CDR2 reads SVGAGI. The CDR3 covers 14 residues. V was shortened by 6 bases and J by 5 bases, with 13 bases between the two germline ends. This CDR3 reads CASRPGHQNEKLFF. CDR3 coding DNA: TGTGCCAGCAGACCGGGACACCAAAATGAAAAACTGTTTTTT.

This clone was detected only once. J is TRBJ2-6 and V is TRBV10-2; 8 positions match TRBD1. This CDR3 is 17 amino acids long. Trimming at V came to 3 bases and at J to 0 bases, leaving 4 bases not matched to a gene. CDR1 and CDR2 from the germline V gene are WSHSY and SAAADI. The CDR3 is CASSETGGLSGANVLTF. The CDR3 region has the DNA TGCGCCAGCAGTGAAACAGGGGGACTCTCTGGGGCCAACGTCCTGACTTTC.

The gene calls are TRBV5-1 and TRBJ2-3; 11 positions agree with TRBD2. The CDR3 sequence is 16 residues long. The V segment lost 4 bases and the J segment 5 bases; nucleotides outside the gene matches: 9. The germline V gene has CDR1 SGHRS and CDR2 YFSETQ. This chain's CDR3 is CASSPGDSGGVDTQYF. As DNA, the CDR3 is TGCGCCAGCAGCCCAGGGGATAGCGGGGGGGTAGATACGCAGTATTTT.

The chain couples TRBV5-4 to TRBJ1-4; D may be TRBD1 (5 bases). Trimming left V 0 bases short and J 2 bases short, with 11 bases between. The CDR3 runs to 16 residues. Germline V gene data show CDR1 as SGHNT and CDR2 as YYREEE (reference sequence). CDR3 loop: CASSLGGTATNEKLFF. CDR3 nucleotides: TGTGCCAGCAGCTTGGGAGGGACTGCGACTAATGAAAAACTGTTTTTT. Supplemented by reference TRBV5-4 and TRBJ1-4, the full variable domain reads ETGVTQSPTHLIKTRGQQVTLRCSSQSGHNTVSWYQQALGQGPQFIFQYYREEENGRGNFPPRFSGLQFPNYSSELNVNALELDDSALYLCASSLGGTATNEKLFFGSGTQLSVL.

The chain links TRBV28 to TRBJ1-1; 7 positions match TRBD1. Germline V gene lookup returns CDR1 MDHEN and CDR2 SYDVKM. CDR3 length equals 17 residues. V lost 3 bases, J lost 3 bases, and 13 bases stayed unmatched. The CDR3 loop reads CASSFSGRGQGYTEAFF. CDR3 DNA sequence: TGTGCCAGCAGTTTCTCGGGAAGGGGGCAAGGGTACACTGAAGCTTTCTTT.

V is TRBV7-9 and J is TRBJ2-5; 8 nucleotides align to TRBD1. Germline CDR1 and CDR2: SEHNR and FQNEAQ (reference sequence). Trimming cost V 5 bases and J 4 bases; bases outside gene matches: 9. The CDR3 spans 15 residues. CDR3 loop: CASSLGQGRLETQYF. The CDR3 bases are TGTGCCAGCAGCCTCGGACAGGGACGGCTAGAGACCCAGTACTTC.

This clone was seen only once. CDR3 DNA sequence: TGTGCCAGCAGTCCCCCCCCGCGGCGGACAGGGTATCTCCTTGGCTACACCTTC. This codes for CASSPPPRRTGYLLGYTF. The V and J genes are TRBV6-6 and TRBJ1-2; 8 bases fit TRBD1. Germline V CDR1 and CDR2: MNHNY, SVGAGI (reference sequence). Losses at the gene ends were 5 bases for V and 7 bases for J; bases not matched to a gene: 21. The CDR3 loop spans 18 amino acids.

This chain joins TRBV3-1 (or the pseudogene TRBV3-2) and TRBJ2-1; TRBD1 is a possible D gene (7 bases). The length of the CDR3 is 12 residues. CDR1 and CDR2 from the germline V gene are LGHDT and YNNKEL (reference sequence). V lost 2 bases, J lost 14 bases, and 13 bases lay in between. The DNA for the CDR3 is TGTGCCAGCAGCCAATACGACAGGGAGGAGTTCTTC. It specifies CASSQYDREEFF.

The rearrangement links TRBV30 to TRBJ1-5; a weak D match, TRBD1 (5 bases). CDR1 and CDR2 from the germline V gene are GTSNPN and SVGIG (reference sequence). Deletions cut 3 bases from V and 5 bases from J, with 8 bases between. CDR3 size: 12 residues. CDR3 bases: TGTGCCTGGAGCCGGGGGGATCAGCCCCAGCATTTT. Amino acid sequence: CAWSRGDQPQHF.

The chain links TRBV29-1 to TRBJ2-1, with 11 bases aligning to TRBD2. The CDR3 sequence is 14 residues long. V gave up 4 bases and J gave up 6 bases; unmatched junction bases: 5. Germline V CDR1 and CDR2: SQVTM, ANQGSEA. The CDR3 DNA is TGCAGCGTTGTGCTAGCGGGAGGTATCAATGAGCAGTTCTTC. This gives the protein CSVVLAGGINEQFF.

The chain joins TRBV5-1 to TRBJ2-3; D is unresolved. This CDR3 spans 15 amino acids. The V and J ends lost 7 bases and 5 bases respectively, with 20 bases between them. The germline gives CDR1 SGHRS, CDR2 YFSETQ. Here the CDR3 DNA reads TGCGCCAGCTTACAAAACCCGGCGAGAGGAGATACGCAGTATTTT. Amino acid sequence: CASLQNPARGDTQYF.